One sample yielded the 32 T cell receptor beta chains listed below, sequenced in a study of response to subunit inactivated influenza vaccine. TCRdb reanalysed the RT-PCR reads using MiXCR and keeps one entry per CDR3 protein. The sample lists hundreds of thousands of distinct CDR3 sequences; 12% were seen once. The specimen was PBMCs from blood, collected on the day of vaccination. Every receptor here comes from a man aged 45-60 years who received an inactivated influenza vaccine.

This clonotype was counted only a few times. This chain uses TRBV7-2 with TRBJ2-3, with TRBD2 matching over 7 bases. CDR3 length: 16 residues. Per germline, CDR1 SGHTA and CDR2 FQGNSA. Trimming took 4 bases from V and 0 from J; bases not matched to a gene: 7. The CDR3 loop is CASSSASGISTDTQYF. The CDR3 DNA reads as TGTGCCAGCAGCTCCGCGAGCGGGATTAGCACAGATACGCAGTATTTT.

This clonotype was recorded many times. J is TRBJ2-1 and V is TRBV6-5, with no clear D. Germline-derived CDR1 and CDR2 are MNHEY and SVGAGI. V lost 5 bases to trimming and J lost 7 bases, with 6 bases between them. This CDR3 region has 11 residues. CDR3 loop: CASSHLNEQFF. The CDR3 DNA is TGTGCCAGCAGTCACCTGAATGAGCAGTTCTTC.

This clonotype appeared many times. The chain joins TRBV10-3 to TRBJ2-5, with 8 nucleotides matching TRBD2. Trimming cost V 4 bases and J 5 bases; bases outside gene matches: 9. This CDR3 has 15 residues. Germline assignment: CDR1 ENHRY and CDR2 SYGVKD. CDR3 in amino acids: CAISAVAGTGETQYF. CDR3 nucleotide sequence: TGTGCCATCAGTGCGGTAGCGGGGACGGGGGAGACCCAGTACTTC.

This chain joins TRBV5-5 and TRBJ2-2, with a weak D call TRBD1 (6 bases). The V end was cut by 4 bases, the J end by 7 bases, with 14 bases between. Germline CDR1 SGHKS, CDR2 YYEKEE (reference sequence). This CDR3 is built from 14 residues. The CDR3 is CASSGVAGDGELFF. As DNA, the CDR3 is TGTGCCAGCAGCGGGGTGGCAGGGGACGGGGAGCTGTTTTTT.

The table lists this clonotype with a few counts. The gene calls are TRBV6-4 and TRBJ2-3, with 8 bases aligning to TRBD1. V lost 3 bases to trimming and J lost 6 bases; unmatched junction nucleotides: 8. The CDR3 runs 15 residues. Germline lookup yields CDR1 MRHNA and CDR2 SNTAGT. Here the CDR3 reads CASSEEDRVRDTQYF. CDR3 bases: TGTGCCAGCAGTGAAGAGGACAGGGTTAGGGATACGCAGTATTTT.

This clonotype was picked up a small number of times. The chain couples TRBV7-8 to TRBJ2-7; TRBD2 aligns across 16 bases. This CDR3 contains 18 residues. CDR1 and CDR2 from the germline V gene are SGHVS and FQNEAQ. Trimming removed 8 bases from V and 3 bases from J; junction bases left unmatched: 13. Here the CDR3 DNA reads TGTGCCAGCGGCAACCCGGGACTAGCGGGAGGGCGACTCTACGAGCAGTACTTC. It codes for CASGNPGLAGGRLYEQYF.

The CDR3 DNA sequence: TGTGCCAGCAGCCGTTCAGGGCTGAAAGCTTTCTTT. This translates into CASSRSGLKAFF. The V and J genes are TRBV3-1 and TRBJ1-1; TRBD1 might be the D (5 bases). The CDR3 runs 12 residues. Germline V CDR1 and CDR2: LGHDT, YNNKEL (reference sequence). Trimming took off 4 bases at V and 9 bases at J, with 12 bases between the two ends.

This clonotype occurred a few times. The rearrangement uses TRBV27 and TRBJ2-3; D is unresolved. This CDR3 has 15 amino acids. Germline V CDR1 and CDR2: MNHEY, SMNVEV (reference sequence). V dropped 3 bases and J dropped 4 bases, with 14 bases sitting between them. CDR3 coding DNA: TGTGCCAGCAGTTTGGGCTCATCTCTCGCAGATACGCAGTATTTT. It encodes CASSLGSSLADTQYF.

The chain joins TRBV28 to TRBJ2-2, with unresolved D. The CDR3 extends over 13 amino acids. V was shortened by 9 bases and J by 0 bases, with 8 bases between the two germline ends. Germline lookup yields CDR1 MDHEN and CDR2 SYDVKM. The CDR3 sequence: CASLPPNTGELFF. CDR3 in DNA: TGTGCCAGTCTCCCGCCGAACACCGGGGAGCTGTTTTTT.

This clonotype was found a few times. The chain combines TRBV20-1 with TRBJ2-1; 9 nucleotides match TRBD2. The CDR3 extends over 15 amino acids. The germline V gene encodes CDR1 DFQATT and CDR2 SNEGSKA (reference sequence). Trimming cost V 5 bases and J 0 bases; bases outside gene matches: 5. The CDR3 reads CSAAETSGSYNEQFF. The CDR3 nucleotides are TGCAGTGCTGCCGAGACTAGCGGCTCCTACAATGAGCAGTTCTTC.

The chain uses TRBV20-1 and TRBJ2-5, with D possibly matching TRBD1 (7 bases). The germline V and J ends were trimmed by 5 bases and 7 bases, with 14 bases remaining between them. This CDR3 region has 12 residues. Germline V lookup: CDR1 DFQATT, CDR2 SNEGSKA (reference sequence). The CDR3 region is CSAPRGVWTQYF. CDR3 coding DNA: TGCAGTGCTCCCAGGGGGGTGTGGACCCAGTACTTC.

CDR3 sequence reads: CASSFTGGMQETQYF. CDR3 bases: TGCGCCAGCAGCTTTACAGGGGGAATGCAAGAGACCCAGTACTTC. The V and J genes are TRBV5-1 and TRBJ2-5, with 8 bases identical to TRBD1. The CDR3 consists of 15 residues. V shed 2 bases and J 2 bases; nucleotides not matched to a gene: 5. From germline, CDR1 is SGHRS and CDR2 YFSETQ.

In its sample, this clonotype was seen many times. The gene calls are TRBV5-6 and TRBJ1-4, with a weak D call TRBD1 (6 bases). V was trimmed by 0 bases and J by 8 bases, leaving 11 bases between them. Germline loops: CDR1 SGHDT, CDR2 YYEEEE. This CDR3 spans 14 amino acids. The CDR3 loop reads CASSLAGHLEKLFF. The CDR3 DNA follows: TGTGCCAGCAGCTTGGCGGGACACCTCGAAAAACTGTTTTTT.

This clonotype was seen just once. V usage is TRBV24-1 and J usage is TRBJ2-3, with D tentatively TRBD1 (6 bases). V was pared by 2 bases and J by 7 bases, with 9 bases between. The CDR3 sequence is 13 residues long. Germline values: CDR1 KGHDR, CDR2 SFDVKD. CDR3 region: CATSDSGAHTQYF. In nucleotides, the CDR3 is TGTGCCACCAGTGATTCAGGGGCACATACGCAGTATTTT.

The rearrangement joins TRBV5-1 to TRBJ1-1; no reliable D call. The V and J ends lost 0 bases and 6 bases respectively, with 9 bases between them. The length of the CDR3 is 13 residues. CDR1 and CDR2 (germline): SGHRS, YFSETQ. CDR3 loop: CASSLAVGAEAFF. In DNA, the CDR3 is TGCGCCAGCAGCTTGGCCGTGGGAGCTGAAGCTTTCTTT.

This clonotype was detected only a few times. This chain uses TRBV12-3 or TRBV12-4 with TRBJ1-5; D gene uncertain. V gave up 1 base and J gave up 4 bases, with 8 bases separating them. The CDR3 runs 14 residues. The DNA of the CDR3 is TGTGCCAGCAGTTTAGGAGCGGCTAATCAGCCCCAGCATTTT. It codes for CASSLGAANQPQHF.

This rearrangement joins TRBV7-8 to TRBJ2-7, with TRBD2 identical over 7 bases. Per germline, CDR1 SGHVS and CDR2 FQNEAQ. The CDR3 runs 16 residues. V was pared by 1 base and J by 6 bases, with 12 bases of the junction left unmatched. The CDR3 DNA reads TGTGCCAGCAGCTTAGGGATCCCAGCGGGGTCCCGCGAGCAGTACTTC. It yields the protein CASSLGIPAGSREQYF.

This clonotype was seen more than once but under ten times. The chain carries TRBV7-2 and TRBJ2-5; TRBD2 matches at 8 bases. The germline CDR1 and CDR2 sequences are SGHTA and FQGNSA. V trimming: 2 bases; J trimming: 4 bases; junction bases outside the gene matches: 9. The CDR3 runs 16 residues. CDR3 region: CASSLRLAGAGETQYF. In DNA form, the CDR3 reads TGTGCCAGCAGCTTACGCCTAGCGGGTGCGGGAGAGACCCAGTACTTC.

Notes on this clonotype: It may be a read error: a sequence one base away is much more abundant. This rearrangement joins TRBV20-1 to TRBJ2-4; either TRBD1 or TRBD2 may supply D (5 bases each). This CDR3 region has 13 residues. Germline-derived CDR1 and CDR2 are DFQATT and SNEGSKA (reference sequence). The V end was cut by 5 bases, the J end by 5 bases, with 13 bases between. CDR3: CSAVGVRENIQYF. CDR3 bases: TGCAGTGCTGTGGGGGTTCGGGAAAACATTCAGTACTTC.

This clonotype was recorded many times. The chain uses TRBV6-2 or TRBV6-3 and TRBJ2-2, with 12 bases matching TRBD2. Germline CDR1 is MNHEY and CDR2 is SVGEGT. J gave up 4 bases and V 5 bases, and 5 bases lay outside the gene matches. The CDR3 totals 16 residues. The CDR3 loop reads CASSNGLAGITGELFF. DNA of the CDR3: TGTGCCAGCAGTAACGGACTAGCGGGAATCACCGGGGAGCTGTTTTTT.

The J gene is TRBJ2-1, the V gene TRBV7-9; D is possibly TRBD1 or TRBD2 (5 bases each). There are 15 residues in the CDR3. Looked up from germline, CDR1 is SEHNR and CDR2 is FQNEAQ (reference sequence). V was trimmed by 3 bases and J by 8 bases, leaving 17 bases between them. The CDR3 nucleotides read TGTGCCAGCAGCTTTTTTCGTCCGGGGCGTGATGAGCAGTTCTTC. This encodes CASSFFRPGRDEQFF.

In its sample, this clonotype was seen many times. The junction departs from germline at one end; a sequencing error may be responsible. The rearrangement links TRBV7-2 to TRBJ1-5; D gene uncertain. CDR3 length: 14 amino acids. In germline, CDR1 is SGHTA, CDR2 FQGNSA. CDR3 sequence (DNA): TGTGCCAGCAGTTTAGTGGGTTCCAATCAGCCCCAGCATTTT. Protein sequence: CASSLVGSNQPQHF.

The rearrangement joins TRBV20-1 to TRBJ2-7, with a tentative D call TRBD2 (5 bases). The CDR3 consists of 12 residues. The V gene's germline CDR1 is DFQATT and CDR2 SNEGSKA (reference sequence). V shed 7 bases and J shed 5 bases, with 15 bases lying between them. CDR3 DNA: TGCAGTGTTACCGGGATCCTAGACGAGCAGTACTTC. As protein: CSVTGILDEQYF.

This clonotype turned up a few times. The chain links TRBV29-1 to TRBJ2-5; 10 positions match TRBD2. Unmatched junction bases numbered 9, after V lost 4 bases and J lost 4 bases. Germline loops: CDR1 SQVTM, CDR2 ANQGSEA. The CDR3 covers 15 residues. CDR3 DNA: TGCAGCGTTGCTATAGCGGGAGGTTGGGGAGAGACCCAGTACTTC. Residues: CSVAIAGGWGETQYF. Full variable domain (missing parts from reference TRBV29-1 and TRBJ2-5): SAVISQKPSRDICQRGTSLTIQCQVDSQVTMMFWYRQQPGQSLTLIATANQGSEATYESGFVIDKFPISRPNLTFSTLTVSNMSPEDSSIYLCSVAIAGGWGETQYFGPGTRLLVL.

This clonotype was recorded at least ten times. The V call is TRBV11-2, the J call TRBJ2-2; 8 bases are shared with TRBD1. With V trimmed by 5 bases and J by 5 bases, 10 bases remained unmatched. The CDR3 has 16 residues. The germline gives CDR1 SGHAT, CDR2 FQNNGV. The CDR3: CASSIRQGLGTGELFF. DNA for the CDR3: TGTGCCAGCAGCATAAGACAGGGGTTGGGTACCGGGGAGCTGTTTTTT. Together with reference TRBV11-2 and TRBJ2-2, the CDR3 gives the full variable domain: EAGVAQSPRYKIIEKRQSVAFWCNPISGHATLYWYQQILGQGPKLLIQFQNNGVVDDSQLPKDRFSAERLKGVDSTLKIQPAKLEDSAVYLCASSIRQGLGTGELFFGEGSRLTVL.

V usage is TRBV4-1 and J usage is TRBJ2-2; TRBD2 is a possible D gene (5 bases). Trimming took off 3 bases at V and 6 bases at J, with 14 bases between the two ends. The CDR3 is made up of 15 amino acids. Germline values: CDR1 MGHRA, CDR2 YSYEKL. CDR3 loop: CASSHLPRGAGELFF. CDR3 in DNA: TGCGCCAGCAGCCACCTGCCCCGGGGTGCCGGGGAGCTGTTTTTT.

This clonotype was recorded a few times. The chain combines TRBV24-1 with TRBJ2-1, with a weak D call TRBD1 (5 bases). Trimming shortened V by 4 bases and J by 7 bases, and 10 bases separated the two germline ends. The CDR3 totals 13 residues. Germline values: CDR1 KGHDR, CDR2 SFDVKD. CDR3 protein: CATSDQGMNEQFF. The CDR3 DNA follows: TGTGCCACCAGTGACCAGGGCATGAATGAGCAGTTCTTC.

This clonotype was recorded at least ten times. The J gene is TRBJ2-5, the V gene TRBV6-1; D gene unclear. Germline V gene data show CDR1 as MNHNS and CDR2 as SASEGT. The V end was cut by 6 bases, the J end by 7 bases, with 15 bases between. This CDR3 spans 13 amino acids. In nucleotides, the CDR3 is TGTGCCAGCAGCCGACCGTCCTTGGTGACCCAGTACTTC. This codes for CASSRPSLVTQYF.

There are many counts of this clonotype. The chain carries TRBV29-1 and TRBJ2-7; D may be TRBD1 (6 bases). V was trimmed by 7 bases and J by 0 bases, leaving 16 bases between them. The length of the CDR3 is 14 residues. Germline values: CDR1 SQVTM, CDR2 ANQGSEA. The CDR3 nucleotides read TGCAGCGCCCGTAAGGACAGCACCTCCTACGAGCAGTACTTC. This gives the protein CSARKDSTSYEQYF.

The J gene is TRBJ1-1, the V gene TRBV11-2, with 7 positions matching TRBD1. The CDR3 extends over 13 amino acids. Germline CDR1 SGHAT, CDR2 FQNNGV. The ends lost 4 bases at V and 6 bases at J; junction bases unmatched: 5. Here the CDR3 DNA reads TGTGCCAGCAGCTGGACAGGTTCACCTGAAGCTTTCTTT. It encodes CASSWTGSPEAFF.

The chain couples TRBV6-1 to TRBJ2-6; possibly TRBD2 for D (6 bases). Trimming took 6 bases from V and 2 from J, leaving 17 bases between them. Germline CDR1 reads MNHNS; CDR2 reads SASEGT. The CDR3 consists of 17 residues. The CDR3 loop reads CASRRGGIVAGANVLTF. DNA for the CDR3: TGTGCCAGCAGGAGAGGAGGGATAGTGGCTGGGGCCAACGTCCTGACTTTC.

This clonotype was picked up a small number of times. V usage is TRBV4-3 and J usage is TRBJ2-7; D gene unclear. The V end was cut by 2 bases, the J end by 1 base, with 6 bases between. CDR1 is LGHNA, CDR2 YSLEER, per germline. CDR3 size: 13 residues. The CDR3 bases are TGCGCCAGCAGCCAATACACGTCCTACGAGCAGTACTTC. Protein: CASSQYTSYEQYF.